Following are 9 T cell receptor beta chains from one sample sequenced in a study of T cells after yellow fever vaccination. TCRdb recomputed calls from the 5' RACE reads with MiXCR, one row per CDR3 protein. The sample records some 15,000 distinct CDR3 sequences, 7.3% being singletons. The starting material was PBMCs, either bulk or a sorted T-cell subset (CD4+, CD8+, memory, or dextramer-sorted; not recorded which), obtained on the day of the yellow fever booster vaccination. These receptors all come from a man between 18 and 35 years old who received the YFV17D yellow fever vaccine.

By share of the sample, this clonotype is medium-sized. The chain carries TRBV15 and TRBJ2-4; D tentatively reads TRBD1 or TRBD2 (6 bases each). The CDR3 sequence is 17 residues long. Trimming pared 0 bases from V and 8 bases from J, leaving 20 bases between. The germline CDR1 and CDR2 sequences are LNHNV and YYDKDF (reference sequence). This chain's CDR3 is CATSRDKLGHPGDIQYF. The CDR3 nucleotides are TGTGCCACCAGCAGAGATAAGTTGGGACACCCGGGGGACATTCAGTACTTC.

The table lists this clonotype with many counts. The chain recombines TRBV9 with TRBJ2-3; 9 bases are shared with TRBD1. Losses at the gene ends were 1 base for V and 4 bases for J; bases not matched to a gene: 10. Germline values: CDR1 SGDLS, CDR2 YYNGEE. The CDR3 runs 17 residues. CDR3 region: CASSVTGTGIRADTQYF. The CDR3 DNA sequence: TGTGCCAGCAGCGTAACCGGGACAGGGATTCGGGCAGATACGCAGTATTTT.

This clonotype was seen at least ten times. The chain has TRBV5-4 and TRBJ2-3; D is ambiguous. CDR1 SGHNT and CDR2 YYREEE come from the germline V gene (reference sequence). V gave up 5 bases and J gave up 4 bases, with 11 bases separating them. The CDR3 runs to 13 residues. CDR3 nucleotide sequence: TGTGCCAGCAGTCGCGTGTCGGCAGATACGCAGTATTTT. It is translated as CASSRVSADTQYF.

In its sample, this clonotype was seen many times. The chain uses TRBV6-2 or TRBV6-3 and TRBJ2-7; D remains unclear. This CDR3 spans 11 amino acids. With 8 bases removed from V and 12 bases from J, the gap between germline ends came to 17 bases. The germline V gene has CDR1 MNHEY and CDR2 SVGEGT. The CDR3 DNA is TGTGCCAGCGGATACGGGCCGACACCGTACGTC. Encoded protein: CASGYGPTPYV.

This clonotype was observed at least ten times. The DNA for the CDR3 is TGCGCCAGCAGCCCATGGGAGGAGGGGCACCCAACTGGAAACACCATATATTTT. This translates into CASSPWEEGHPTGNTIYF. The chain is built from TRBV4-1 and TRBJ1-3; weak D call: TRBD1 (5 bases). The V end was cut by 4 bases, the J end by 2 bases, with 21 bases between. In germline, CDR1 is MGHRA, CDR2 YSYEKL. This CDR3 has 18 amino acids.

In this sample, this clonotype turned up many times. The V gene is TRBV7-2, the J gene TRBJ1-2; D may be TRBD1 (6 bases). Germline V gene data show CDR1 as SGHTA and CDR2 as FQGNSA. V was cut by 0 bases and J by 8 bases, with 13 bases left in between. This CDR3 region has 14 residues. This CDR3 is CASSLARGRGGYTF. The CDR3 bases are TGTGCCAGCAGCTTAGCGCGGGGGCGGGGAGGCTACACCTTC.

This clonotype appeared many times. The chain employs TRBV3-1 and TRBJ2-5, with D perhaps matching TRBD1 (5 bases). This CDR3 has 12 amino acids. The germline CDR1 and CDR2 sequences are LGHDT and YNNKEL (reference sequence). Trimming cost V 3 bases and J 8 bases, with 10 bases left between them. The CDR3 nucleotides read TGTGCCAGCAGCCACGCTCAGGGAACCCAGTACTTC. This codes for CASSHAQGTQYF.

This clonotype came up many times. The chain uses TRBV6-1 and TRBJ2-2; a possible D gene is TRBD1 (5 bases). The CDR3 runs 13 residues. Germline CDR1 reads MNHNS; CDR2 reads SASEGT. V was pared by 1 base and J by 8 bases, with 8 bases between. The CDR3 DNA sequence: TGTGCCAGCAGTGAAGTCTGGACAGGGGAGCTGTTTTTT. Translating gives CASSEVWTGELFF.

The sample holds many counts of this clonotype. The V call is TRBV28, the J call TRBJ2-5; 7 bases are a match to TRBD1. This CDR3 has 15 amino acids. V was clipped by 6 bases and J by 0 bases; unmatched bases: 7. Germline V CDR1 and CDR2: MDHEN, SYDVKM. CDR3 amino acids: CASSSSGQYQETQYF. The CDR3, as DNA: TGTGCCAGCAGCTCCTCGGGACAGTACCAAGAGACCCAGTACTTC.